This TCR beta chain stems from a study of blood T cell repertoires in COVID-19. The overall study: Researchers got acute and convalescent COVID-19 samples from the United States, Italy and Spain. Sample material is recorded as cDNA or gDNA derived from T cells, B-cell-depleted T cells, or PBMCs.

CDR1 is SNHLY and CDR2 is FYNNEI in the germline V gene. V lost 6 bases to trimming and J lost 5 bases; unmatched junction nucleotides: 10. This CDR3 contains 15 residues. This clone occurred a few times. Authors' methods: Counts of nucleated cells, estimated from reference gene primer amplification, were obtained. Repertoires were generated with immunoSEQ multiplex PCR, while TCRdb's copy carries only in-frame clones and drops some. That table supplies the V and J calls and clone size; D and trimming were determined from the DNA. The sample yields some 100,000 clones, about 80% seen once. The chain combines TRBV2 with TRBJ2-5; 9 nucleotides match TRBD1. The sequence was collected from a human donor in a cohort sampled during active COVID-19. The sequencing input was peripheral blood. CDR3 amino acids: CASRSTGTGHETQYF. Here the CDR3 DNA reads TGTGCCAGCAGATCGACCGGGACAGGGCATGAGACCCAGTACTTC.